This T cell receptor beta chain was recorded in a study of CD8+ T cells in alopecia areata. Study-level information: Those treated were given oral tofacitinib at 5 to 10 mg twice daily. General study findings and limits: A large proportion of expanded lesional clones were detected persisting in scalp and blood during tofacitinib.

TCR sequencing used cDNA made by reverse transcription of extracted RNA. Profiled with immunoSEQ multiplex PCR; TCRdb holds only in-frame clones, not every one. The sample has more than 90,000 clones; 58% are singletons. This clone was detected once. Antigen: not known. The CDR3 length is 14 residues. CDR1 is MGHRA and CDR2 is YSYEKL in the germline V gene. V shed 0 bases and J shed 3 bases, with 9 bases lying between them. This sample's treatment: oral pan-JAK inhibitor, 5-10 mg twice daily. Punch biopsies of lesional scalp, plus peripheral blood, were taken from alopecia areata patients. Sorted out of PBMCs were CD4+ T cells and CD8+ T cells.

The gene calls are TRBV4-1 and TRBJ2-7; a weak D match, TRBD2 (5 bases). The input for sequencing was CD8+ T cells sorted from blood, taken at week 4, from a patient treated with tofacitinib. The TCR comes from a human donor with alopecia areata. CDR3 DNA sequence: TGCGCCAGCAGCCAAGATTCGGACTTCTACGAGCAGTACTTC. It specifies CASSQDSDFYEQYF.